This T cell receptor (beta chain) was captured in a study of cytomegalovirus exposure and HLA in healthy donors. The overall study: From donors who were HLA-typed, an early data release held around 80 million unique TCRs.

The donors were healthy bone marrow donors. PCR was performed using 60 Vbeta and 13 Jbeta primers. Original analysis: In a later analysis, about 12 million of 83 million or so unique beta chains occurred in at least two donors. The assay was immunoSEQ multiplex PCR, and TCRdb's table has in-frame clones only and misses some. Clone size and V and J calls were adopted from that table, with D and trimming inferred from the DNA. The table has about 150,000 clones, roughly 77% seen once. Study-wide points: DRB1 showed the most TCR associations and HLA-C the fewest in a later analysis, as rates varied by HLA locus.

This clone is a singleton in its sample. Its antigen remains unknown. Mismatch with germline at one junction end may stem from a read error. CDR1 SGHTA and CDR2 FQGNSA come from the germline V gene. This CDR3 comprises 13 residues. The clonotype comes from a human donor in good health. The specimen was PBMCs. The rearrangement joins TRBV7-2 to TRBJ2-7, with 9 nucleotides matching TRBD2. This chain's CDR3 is CASSPPSLAGLGF. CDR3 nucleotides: TGTGCCAGCAGCCCACCCTCACTAGCGGGCCTCGGGTTC.